These T cell receptor beta chains were read from a single sample in a study of T cell clones after liver transplantation. Here immunoSEQ multiplex PCR was the method, and the copy in TCRdb shows in-frame clones only, minus some. The sample consists of tens of thousands of clones, 70% to 90% of them appearing once. This specimen was CD4+ T cells from blood, taken at the 22-month timepoint. The origin of the receptors is a human patient who received a liver transplant. Some T cells may originate from the graft donor. Both conserved end residues are part of each CDR3. The D gene is left open where the match is weak. Size values are once, few and many counts, or a class for expanded clones, and some rows have none.

clone_size: few; v_call: TRBV18; d_call: -; j_call: TRBJ2-5; cdr3_nt: TGTGCCAGCTCACACCGGGGGGCTGGAGAGACCCAGTACTTC; cdr3_aa: CASSHRGAGETQYF
clone_size: -; v_call: TRBV5-1; d_call: TRBD2; j_call: TRBJ2-5; cdr3_nt: TGCGCCAGCAGTTCCAGCGGGGGCTTCGAGACCCAGTACTTC; cdr3_aa: CASSSSGGFETQYF
clone_size: -; v_call: TRBV7-2; d_call: TRBD1; j_call: TRBJ1-5; cdr3_nt: TGTGCCAGCAGGACAGGGTATAGCAATCAGCCCCAGCATTTT; cdr3_aa: CASRTGYSNQPQHF
clone_size: -; v_call: TRBV7-2; d_call: -; j_call: TRBJ1-1; cdr3_nt: TGTGCCAGCAGCTTAGGGACCATCGAAGCTTTCTTT; cdr3_aa: CASSLGTIEAFF
clone_size: -; v_call: TRBV5-1; d_call: TRBD1; j_call: TRBJ2-7; cdr3_nt: TGCGCCAGCAGCTTGGCGGGACAGAATTCCGGAGAGCAGTACTTC; cdr3_aa: CASSLAGQNSGEQYF
clone_size: few; v_call: TRBV2; d_call: -; j_call: TRBJ2-3; cdr3_nt: TGTGCCAGCAGTGAAACTTCCCCGGCGGATACGCAGTATTTT; cdr3_aa: CASSETSPADTQYF
clone_size: -; v_call: TRBV7-2; d_call: -; j_call: TRBJ2-7; cdr3_nt: TGTGCCAGCAGCTTAGAGGTCCATAGCTCCTACGAGCAGTACTTC; cdr3_aa: CASSLEVHSSYEQYF
clone_size: -; v_call: TRBV9; d_call: -; j_call: TRBJ2-2; cdr3_nt: TGTGCCAGCAGCTTCCAACCTGGGCCCTTCGGAGAAGCCGGGGAGCTGTTTTTT; cdr3_aa: CASSFQPGPFGEAGELFF
clone_size: -; v_call: TRBV19; d_call: -; j_call: TRBJ1-5; cdr3_nt: TGTGCCAGTAGTATAAGTAGCGATCAGCCCCAGCATTTT; cdr3_aa: CASSISSDQPQHF
clone_size: -; v_call: TRBV7-2; d_call: -; j_call: TRBJ2-1; cdr3_nt: TGTGCCAGCAGCTTACAGGTCGTGTACAATGAGCAGTTCTTC; cdr3_aa: CASSLQVVYNEQFF
clone_size: -; v_call: TRBV27; d_call: TRBD2; j_call: TRBJ2-7; cdr3_nt: TGTGCCAGCAGTTTTTATAGCGGGGGAACACAAGAGCAGTACTTC; cdr3_aa: CASSFYSGGTQEQYF
clone_size: -; v_call: TRBV11-2; d_call: -; j_call: TRBJ1-4; cdr3_nt: TGTGCCAGCAGCTCAGCGATACGAGCAAGGACGTCCGAGAATGAAAAACTGTTTTTT; cdr3_aa: CASSSAIRARTSENEKLFF
clone_size: -; v_call: TRBV5-4; d_call: -; j_call: TRBJ2-7; cdr3_nt: TGTGCCAGCAGCTTAGGGCGGCCCTCCGAGCAGTACTTC; cdr3_aa: CASSLGRPSEQYF
clone_size: -; v_call: TRBV18; d_call: -; j_call: TRBJ1-3; cdr3_nt: TGTGCCAGCTCATCGGACAGAGGAAACACCATATATTTT; cdr3_aa: CASSSDRGNTIYF
clone_size: -; v_call: TRBV7-3; d_call: -; j_call: TRBJ1-1; cdr3_nt: TGTGCCAGCAGCTTAACTGGGACATCAAACACTGAAGCTTTCTTT; cdr3_aa: CASSLTGTSNTEAFF
clone_size: -; v_call: TRBV19; d_call: TRBD1; j_call: TRBJ1-1; cdr3_nt: TGTGCCAGTAGTCCTCGGACAGGAGGGGTAACTGAAGCTTTCTTT; cdr3_aa: CASSPRTGGVTEAFF
clone_size: -; v_call: TRBV5-4; d_call: TRBD1; j_call: TRBJ1-6; cdr3_nt: TGTGCCAGCAGCCCGGGACAGGGAAACGATTCACCCCTCCACTTT; cdr3_aa: CASSPGQGNDSPLHF
clone_size: -; v_call: TRBV13; d_call: TRBD2; j_call: TRBJ2-7; cdr3_nt: TGTGCCAGCAGCTTAGAACCGGGGGGCTACGAGCAGTACTTC; cdr3_aa: CASSLEPGGYEQYF
clone_size: few; v_call: TRBV27; d_call: TRBD2; j_call: TRBJ2-7; cdr3_nt: TGTGCCAGCAGCTCCGATAGCGGGGGCCCTTCCTACGAGCAGTACTTC; cdr3_aa: CASSSDSGGPSYEQYF
clone_size: few; v_call: TRBV2; d_call: TRBD1; j_call: TRBJ1-2; cdr3_nt: TGTGCCAGCAGGAGATGGGACAGCGCTAACTATGGCTACACCTTC; cdr3_aa: CASRRWDSANYGYTF
clone_size: -; v_call: TRBV9; d_call: -; j_call: TRBJ2-1; cdr3_nt: TGTGCCAGCAGAGTTTTGGTGCCGGGGGCCGATGAGCAGTTCTTC; cdr3_aa: CASRVLVPGADEQFF
clone_size: -; v_call: TRBV14; d_call: -; j_call: TRBJ1-2; cdr3_nt: TGTGCCAGCAGTAAAGCCGTGGACTACACCTTC; cdr3_aa: CASSKAVDYTF
clone_size: -; v_call: TRBV10-3; d_call: -; j_call: TRBJ2-1; cdr3_nt: TGTGCCATCAGTGAGTCGAGAGGAACCAACAATGAGCAGTTCTTC; cdr3_aa: CAISESRGTNNEQFF
clone_size: once; v_call: TRBV18; d_call: -; j_call: TRBJ1-1; cdr3_nt: TGTGCCAGCTCCATACCCGATGGGGTAGCTTTCTTT; cdr3_aa: CASSIPDGVAFF
clone_size: -; v_call: TRBV12-5; d_call: -; j_call: TRBJ2-1; cdr3_nt: TGTGCTAGTGGTTTGGTGAATGAGCAGTTCTTC; cdr3_aa: CASGLVNEQFF
clone_size: -; v_call: TRBV18; d_call: -; j_call: TRBJ2-5; cdr3_nt: TGTGCCAGCTCATCAAGCCGAGCAGAGACCCAGTACTTC; cdr3_aa: CASSSSRAETQYF
clone_size: -; v_call: TRBV7-9; d_call: -; j_call: TRBJ2-5; cdr3_nt: TGTGCCAGCAGCCCACAGGGAAAGACCCAGTACTTC; cdr3_aa: CASSPQGKTQYF
clone_size: few; v_call: TRBV27; d_call: -; j_call: TRBJ1-3; cdr3_nt: TGTGCCAGCAGTTTCCGGGAAGGAAACACCATATATTTT; cdr3_aa: CASSFREGNTIYF
clone_size: -; v_call: TRBV4-1; d_call: -; j_call: TRBJ2-7; cdr3_nt: TGCGCCAGCAGCCAAGTCGGACCCTACGAGCAGTACTTC; cdr3_aa: CASSQVGPYEQYF
clone_size: -; v_call: TRBV6-4; d_call: TRBD1; j_call: TRBJ1-5; cdr3_nt: TGTGCCAGCAGTCTCACAGGGGATCAGCCCCAGCATTTT; cdr3_aa: CASSLTGDQPQHF
clone_size: -; v_call: TRBV15; d_call: TRBD1; j_call: TRBJ1-3; cdr3_nt: TGTGCCACCAGCAGTGGCCACAGGGGTACCTGGAACACCATATATTTT; cdr3_aa: CATSSGHRGTWNTIYF
clone_size: few; v_call: TRBV28; d_call: -; j_call: TRBJ1-5; cdr3_nt: TGTGCCAGCAGTCAGAGATCGACGCCCCAGCATTTT; cdr3_aa: CASSQRSTPQHF
clone_size: few; v_call: TRBV9; d_call: -; j_call: TRBJ2-3; cdr3_nt: TGTGCCAGCAGCGTAGATGGGGGTGTCTCAGGTTTGGATACGCAGTATTTT; cdr3_aa: CASSVDGGVSGLDTQYF
clone_size: once; v_call: TRBV28; d_call: TRBD2; j_call: TRBJ2-2; cdr3_nt: TGTGCCAGCAGAAATAAATACACCGGGACTAGCGGGTGGAGAAACACCGGGGAGCTGTTTTTT; cdr3_aa: CASRNKYTGTSGWRNTGELFF
clone_size: -; v_call: TRBV30; d_call: TRBD2; j_call: TRBJ2-1; cdr3_nt: TGTGCCTGGAAAGGCGGGAGGTCCTACAATGAGCAGTTCTTC; cdr3_aa: CAWKGGRSYNEQFF
clone_size: few; v_call: TRBV9; d_call: TRBD1; j_call: TRBJ1-2; cdr3_nt: TGTGCCAGCAGCGCCGACCGGGACAGGGGGGTAGCTAACTATGGCTACACCTTC; cdr3_aa: CASSADRDRGVANYGYTF
clone_size: -; v_call: TRBV18; d_call: -; j_call: TRBJ1-6; cdr3_nt: TGTGCCAGCTCACCAAGTCAGGGAAATGAGTCACCCCTCCACTTT; cdr3_aa: CASSPSQGNESPLHF
clone_size: -; v_call: TRBV7-2; d_call: -; j_call: TRBJ2-5; cdr3_nt: TGTGCCAGCAGCTTAGTGTGGGGGGAAAGCCAAGAGACCCAGTACTTC; cdr3_aa: CASSLVWGESQETQYF
clone_size: -; v_call: TRBV6-1; d_call: -; j_call: TRBJ2-7; cdr3_nt: TGTGCCAGCAGAACTAGCTACGAGCAGTACTTC; cdr3_aa: CASRTSYEQYF
clone_size: -; v_call: TRBV5-1; d_call: -; j_call: TRBJ2-1; cdr3_nt: TGCGCCAGCCAGAGTAGCTACAATGAGCAGTTCTTC; cdr3_aa: CASQSSYNEQFF
clone_size: -; v_call: TRBV5-6; d_call: TRBD2; j_call: TRBJ2-3; cdr3_nt: TGTGCCAGCAGCCTAAGACTAGCGGGGGGCCGCAGCACAGATACGCAGTATTTT; cdr3_aa: CASSLRLAGGRSTDTQYF
clone_size: -; v_call: TRBV9; d_call: -; j_call: TRBJ2-2; cdr3_nt: TGTGCCAGCAGCGTAGGGGTAGGAGTGGGGAACACCGGGGAGCTGTTTTTT; cdr3_aa: CASSVGVGVGNTGELFF
clone_size: -; v_call: TRBV6-5; d_call: TRBD2; j_call: TRBJ2-1; cdr3_nt: TGTGCCTCGAATGAGCGGGGGGTGTTTGTTAGTGAGCAGTTCTTC; cdr3_aa: CASNERGVFVSEQFF
clone_size: -; v_call: TRBV27; d_call: TRBD1; j_call: TRBJ2-7; cdr3_nt: TGTGCCAGCACTTCCCGGGACAGGCCGTACTTC; cdr3_aa: CASTSRDRPYF
clone_size: -; v_call: TRBV6-6; d_call: TRBD1; j_call: TRBJ2-7; cdr3_nt: TGTGCCAGCAGTTACTCAACCGGGACAGTCTTCGACGAGCAGTACTTC; cdr3_aa: CASSYSTGTVFDEQYF
clone_size: -; v_call: TRBV19; d_call: -; j_call: TRBJ2-1; cdr3_nt: TGTGCCAGTAGTATCTCTAGCAACCCCCGTCATGAGCAGTTCTTC; cdr3_aa: CASSISSNPRHEQFF